The 23 T cell receptor beta chains presented below share a single source sample, sequenced in a study of blood T cell repertoires in COVID-19. Generated by immunoSEQ multiplex PCR, the TCRdb table keeps only in-frame clones and is missing some. In the table there are some 99,000 clones, roughly 89% of which are singletons. Specimen: peripheral blood. These receptors were obtained from a human donor with COVID-19, enrolled during active disease. The donor label of this sample is uncertain.

V gene TRBV27 combines with J gene TRBJ1-2, with unresolved D. The V gene lost 5 bases and the J gene lost 0 bases, with 16 bases spanning the gap. The CDR3 has 16 residues. The germline CDR1 and CDR2 sequences are MNHEY and SMNVEV (reference sequence). The CDR3 nucleotides are TGTGCCAGCAGTCGGTCCCCGGGGTCGACTAACTATGGCTACACCTTC. Residues: CASSRSPGSTNYGYTF.

This clone showed up just once. This chain joins TRBV4-2 and TRBJ2-1; 11 bases are shared with TRBD2. The V gene end was trimmed by 1 base and the J gene end by 0 bases; junction bases not matched to a gene: 5. The CDR3 length is 18 residues. Germline V gene lookup returns CDR1 LGHNA and CDR2 YNFKEQ. CDR3 sequence: CASSQAWLAGGSYNEQFF. CDR3 coding DNA: TGTGCCAGCAGCCAAGCCTGGCTAGCGGGGGGCTCCTACAATGAGCAGTTCTTC.

The CDR3 loop reads CASSSLQGNTEAFF. The DNA for the CDR3 is TGCGCCAGCAGCTCCTTACAGGGGAACACTGAAGCTTTCTTT. The chain uses TRBV5-1 and TRBJ1-1; D may be TRBD1 (6 bases). Germline CDR1 and CDR2: SGHRS and YFSETQ. V lost 3 bases and J 1 base, leaving 10 bases between the germline ends. CDR3 length equals 14 residues.

This chain uses TRBV7-9 with TRBJ1-6; D perhaps matches TRBD1 (5 bases). V was cut by 4 bases and J by 9 bases, with 10 bases left in between. Germline assignment: CDR1 SEHNR and CDR2 FQNEAQ (reference sequence). The CDR3 length is 13 residues. The CDR3 loop is CASSSWGGSPLHF. The CDR3 nucleotides read TGTGCCAGCAGCTCATGGGGGGGTTCACCCCTCCACTTT.

The V gene is TRBV5-4, the J gene TRBJ1-1; 9 bases are a match to TRBD1. CDR1 is SGHNT and CDR2 is YYREEE in the germline V gene (reference sequence). V gave up 4 bases and J gave up 4 bases; unmatched junction bases: 11. The CDR3 loop spans 16 amino acids. The CDR3 loop is CASSRDRVFRGTEAFF. The CDR3 bases are TGTGCCAGCAGCCGGGACAGGGTATTCCGAGGCACTGAAGCTTTCTTT.

CDR3 in DNA: TGTGCCAGCAGCATCGGGACAGGGACCGGCTACACCTTC. This gives the protein CASSIGTGTGYTF. The chain couples TRBV13 to TRBJ1-2; TRBD1 aligns across 9 bases. Germline V lookup: CDR1 PRHDT, CDR2 FYEKMQ (reference sequence). V was clipped by 5 bases and J by 8 bases; unmatched bases: 6. The CDR3 consists of 13 residues.

The chain recombines TRBV6-5 with TRBJ2-3; D not resolved. Trimming removed 4 bases from V and 4 bases from J, with 6 bases in between. The CDR3 consists of 12 residues. Germline CDR1 and CDR2: MNHEY and SVGAGI. The CDR3 region is CASSSPADTQYF. The DNA of the CDR3 is TGTGCCAGCAGTTCCCCGGCAGATACGCAGTATTTT.

The V and J genes are TRBV10-1 and TRBJ2-1; 9 bases are shared with TRBD2. The trim removed 4 bases at V and 4 bases at J, leaving 5 bases unmatched. The CDR3 contains 15 residues. CDR1 and CDR2 (germline): WNHNN, SYGVQD (reference sequence). CDR3 protein: CASSVAGEAYNEQFF. For the CDR3, the DNA is TGCGCCAGCAGTGTAGCGGGAGAAGCTTACAATGAGCAGTTCTTC.

The rearrangement links TRBV24-1 to TRBJ1-5; 7 bases are a match to TRBD1. Germline V gene data show CDR1 as KGHDR and CDR2 as SFDVKD. This CDR3 region has 12 residues. J lost 15 bases, V lost 2 bases, and 6 bases had no gene match. The CDR3 region has the DNA TGTGCCACCAGTGATTCCGGACAGGAAAGGCATTTT. Translated: CATSDSGQERHF.

The gene calls are TRBV28 and TRBJ2-3, with 11 bases matching TRBD2. Germline-derived CDR1 and CDR2 are MDHEN and SYDVKM. The CDR3 spans 15 residues. Trimming removed 5 bases from V and 5 bases from J; junction bases left unmatched: 6. CDR3 residues: CASSTLAGVGDTQYF. In DNA, the CDR3 is TGTGCCAGCAGTACACTAGCGGGAGTAGGAGATACGCAGTATTTT.

This clone has only a few counts. J is TRBJ2-1 and V is TRBV4-1; 7 bases line up with TRBD2. CDR1 is MGHRA and CDR2 is YSYEKL in the germline V gene. The CDR3 contains 16 residues. V trimming: 0 bases; J trimming: 8 bases; junction bases outside the gene matches: 10. The CDR3 sequence: CASSQEGTTREHEQFF. CDR3 DNA: TGCGCCAGCAGCCAAGAGGGGACTACTCGGGAACATGAGCAGTTCTTC.

This chain links TRBV19 with TRBJ1-3; no firm D call. The V and J ends lost 7 bases and 2 bases respectively, with 9 bases between them. This CDR3 contains 13 residues. Per the germline V gene, CDR1 is LNHDA and CDR2 is SQIVND (reference sequence). The chain's CDR3 is CASTGNPGNTIYF. The CDR3 bases are TGTGCCAGTACCGGGAACCCTGGAAACACCATATATTTT.

The rearrangement uses TRBV3-1 (or the pseudogene TRBV3-2) and TRBJ1-2; D uncertain. The CDR3 runs 15 residues. Germline V gene sequence: CDR1 LGHDT, CDR2 YNNKEL (reference sequence). Trimming removed 1 base from V and 6 bases from J, with 15 bases in between. The CDR3 DNA follows: TGTGCCAGCAGCCAAGCACAGTCCCTTTCTCATGGCTACACCTTC. Translating it yields CASSQAQSLSHGYTF.

This rearrangement joins TRBV6-5 to TRBJ2-3, with D possibly being TRBD2 (5 bases). V lost 5 bases and J lost 5, with 17 bases in between. Germline V gives CDR1 MNHEY, CDR2 SVGAGI. The length of the CDR3 is 15 residues. CDR3 protein: CASSNGVIFGDTQYF. CDR3 in DNA: TGTGCCAGCAGTAACGGGGTTATATTCGGAGATACGCAGTATTTT.

The chain uses TRBV30 and TRBJ2-1; 8 bases agree with TRBD2. The CDR3 is 15 amino acids. V was pared by 2 bases and J by 2 bases, with 5 bases of the junction left unmatched. Germline loops: CDR1 GTSNPN, CDR2 SVGIG (reference sequence). Here the CDR3 DNA reads TGTGCCTGGAGTAAGTCGGGAGGGCCCTACAATGAGCAGTTCTTC. Translated, it gives CAWSKSGGPYNEQFF.

The CDR3 DNA follows: TGCGCCAGCAGCTATATTAGACGGAGTGCTGTCAACACTGAAGCTTTCTTT. It is translated as CASSYIRRSAVNTEAFF. The chain couples TRBV5-1 to TRBJ1-1; D is unresolved. With 3 bases removed from V and 2 bases from J, the gap between germline ends came to 20 bases. This CDR3 comprises 17 residues. From germline, CDR1 is SGHRS and CDR2 YFSETQ.

There are a few counts of this clone. The chain carries TRBV3-1 (or the pseudogene TRBV3-2) and TRBJ2-7; 7 bases are shared with TRBD1. With 3 bases clipped from V and 1 base from J, the junction kept 9 bases outside the gene matches. Germline V gene sequence: CDR1 LGHDT, CDR2 YNNKEL (reference sequence). The CDR3 sequence is 16 residues long. The DNA of the CDR3 is TGTGCCAGCAGCCATCCCGAGGACAGGTCGTCCTACGAGCAGTACTTC. Its translation is CASSHPEDRSSYEQYF.

V and J are TRBV19 and TRBJ1-1; 7 bases agree with TRBD1. The CDR3 runs 14 residues. Trimming cost V 5 bases and J 0 bases; bases outside gene matches: 3. Germline CDR1 reads LNHDA; CDR2 reads SQIVND (reference sequence). The CDR3 DNA follows: TGTGCCAGTAGTCCGAGGGGGCTGAACACTGAAGCTTTCTTT. This sequence encodes CASSPRGLNTEAFF.

This clone was picked up a small number of times. V and J are TRBV6-5 and TRBJ1-2; D unresolved. Germline V gene sequence: CDR1 MNHEY, CDR2 SVGAGI. Trimming left V 6 bases short and J 7 bases short, with 9 bases between. The CDR3 runs 11 residues. The CDR3, as DNA: TGTGCCAGCAGCCTATCCGTTGGCTACACCTTC. Protein product: CASSLSVGYTF.

The chain couples TRBV18 to TRBJ2-5, with a weak D call TRBD2 (6 bases). Germline assignment: CDR1 KGHSH and CDR2 LQKENI. Deletions cut 6 bases from V and 2 bases from J, with 31 bases between. The CDR3 loop spans 20 amino acids. CDR3 sequence: CASSRNGGGAGPVRQETQYF. CDR3 bases: TGTGCCAGCTCGCGGAACGGAGGAGGGGCAGGGCCAGTTCGACAAGAGACCCAGTACTTC.

The genes are TRBV10-3 and TRBJ1-4, with 9 bases fitting TRBD1. Unmatched junction bases numbered 9, after V lost 11 bases and J lost 5 bases. CDR1 ENHRY and CDR2 SYGVKD come from the germline V gene. The CDR3 is made up of 14 amino acids. In DNA form, the CDR3 reads TGTGCCTCCGGGGGGGACAGGGCGAATGAAAAACTGTTTTTT. It specifies CASGGDRANEKLFF.

The V and J genes are TRBV7-8 and TRBJ2-3, with 9 bases identical to TRBD2. The CDR3 has 16 residues. V shed 5 bases, J shed 7 bases, and the junction held 13 bases outside the gene matches. From germline, CDR1 is SGHVS and CDR2 FQNEAQ. The CDR3 sequence: CASSPPSAGGINTQYF. DNA for the CDR3: TGTGCCAGCAGCCCCCCCTCGGCGGGAGGGATAAATACGCAGTATTTT.

The J gene is TRBJ1-5, the V gene TRBV6-5; tentative D call: TRBD1 (5 bases). V was clipped by 7 bases and J by 6 bases, with 19 bases between them. Germline V gene lookup returns CDR1 MNHEY and CDR2 SVGAGI. This CDR3 has 15 amino acids. The CDR3 loop reads CASTAVRAARQPQHF. DNA of the CDR3: TGTGCCAGCACTGCGGTCAGGGCGGCTCGTCAGCCCCAGCATTTT.